Shown below are 4 T cell receptor beta chains from a single sample sequenced in a study of beta chain features in type 1 diabetes. Study-level results: There was a moderate but significant shortening of TCRB CDR3s in all four CD4+ subsets of Type 1 diabetes patients.

The whole isolated RNA underwent reverse transcription, so sequencing captured expressed TCRB transcripts. The protocol was immunoSEQ multiplex PCR, while the TCRdb copy is restricted to in-frame clones and leaves out a portion. The sample consists of a few hundred thousand clones, about 10% of them appearing once. Their recognized antigens are unknown. Material for sequencing was central memory CD4+ T cells from blood. The receptors were sampled from a man aged 25 to 45 with type 1 diabetes.

The chain recombines TRBV2 with TRBJ1-5; 7 bases are shared with TRBD1. Trimming cost V 8 bases and J 5 bases; bases outside gene matches: 9. Germline assignment: CDR1 SNHLY and CDR2 FYNNEI. The CDR3 contains 14 residues. The CDR3 bases are TGTGCCAGCCGCGAGACAGGGTCCGATCAGCCCCAGCATTTT. Its protein product is CASRETGSDQPQHF.

Only a few counts were recorded for this clone. The chain links TRBV13 to TRBJ2-3; unclear D gene. The V gene lost 2 bases and the J gene lost 6 bases, with 15 bases spanning the gap. The V gene's germline CDR1 is PRHDT and CDR2 FYEKMQ (reference sequence). The CDR3 has 15 residues. The CDR3 region is CASSLTPRPADTQYF. CDR3 DNA sequence: TGTGCCAGCAGCTTAACCCCACGACCCGCGGATACGCAGTATTTT.

The chain combines TRBV5-6 with TRBJ2-5; no reliable D call. Trimming removed 0 bases from V and 1 base from J, with 4 bases in between. Germline loops: CDR1 SGHDT, CDR2 YYEEEE. There are 13 residues in the CDR3. The CDR3 protein is CASSLVSQETQYF. CDR3 bases: TGTGCCAGCAGCTTGGTTAGCCAAGAGACCCAGTACTTC.

DNA of the CDR3: TGTGCCAGCAGTGGTAATCGGCGGGAGGGTGGGTCCTACGAGCAGTACTTC. Its protein is CASSGNRREGGSYEQYF. V is TRBV25-1 and J is TRBJ2-5; 9 bases are shared with TRBD2. The DNA end favors TRBJ2-7, so the J call may be wrong. The V gene's germline CDR1 is MGHDK and CDR2 SYGVNS. The CDR3 length is 17 residues.